This T cell receptor (beta chain) was documented in a study of siplizumab effects on memory and regulatory T cells. The study, taken as a whole, reports: Treg origin accounted for an average of about 74% of mappable alloreactive CD4+ clones with siplizumab and roughly 25% in controls. Suppressive activity of Tregs proliferating in siplizumab cultures remained unconfirmed.

About this clone: Its antigen is unknown.

TCRdb's table, derived via immunoSEQ multiplex PCR, lists solely in-frame clones and lacks some. In the table there are 85,000 to 95,000 clones, 85% to 95% of which are singletons. Trimming shortened V by 5 bases and J by 3 bases, and 12 bases separated the two germline ends. The germline gives CDR1 SGHKS, CDR2 YYEKEE (reference sequence). The CDR3 extends over 13 amino acids. The origin of this receptor is a human donor in good health. The sequencing input was non-Treg CD4+ T cells sorted from blood. The chain links TRBV5-5 to TRBJ2-7; D unresolved. The CDR3 loop is CASSLTHSYEQYF. Here the CDR3 DNA reads TGTGCCAGCAGTCTCACGCACAGCTACGAGCAGTACTTC.